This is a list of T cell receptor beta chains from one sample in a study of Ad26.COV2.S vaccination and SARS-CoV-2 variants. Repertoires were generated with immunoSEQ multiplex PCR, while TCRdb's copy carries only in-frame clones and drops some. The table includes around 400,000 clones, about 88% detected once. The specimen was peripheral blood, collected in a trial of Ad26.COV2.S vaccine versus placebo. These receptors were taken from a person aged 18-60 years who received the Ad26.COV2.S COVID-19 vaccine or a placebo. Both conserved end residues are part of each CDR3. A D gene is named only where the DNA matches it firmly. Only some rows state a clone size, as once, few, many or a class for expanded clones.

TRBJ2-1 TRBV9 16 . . TGTGCCAGCAGCGCATCGGCGCCAAGCGGTTACAATGAGCAGTTCTTC CASSASAPSGYNEQFF
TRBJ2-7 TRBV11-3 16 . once TGTGCCAGCAGCTTAGTGGCCTGGGGCGCTACCTACGAGCAGTACTTC CASSLVAWGATYEQYF
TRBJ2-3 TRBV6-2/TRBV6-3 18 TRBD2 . TGTGCCAGCAGTTATAACCCCATGGAGCGGGAGGTCACAGATACGCAGTATTTT CASSYNPMEREVTDTQYF
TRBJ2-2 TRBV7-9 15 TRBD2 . TGTGCCAGCAGCTTCGGACTAGCAGGCACCGGGGAGCTGTTTTTT CASSFGLAGTGELFF
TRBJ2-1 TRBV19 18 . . TGTGCCAGTAGTATTTACCCCGCCCGCGGAGGGTCCTACAATGAGCAGTTCTTC CASSIYPARGGSYNEQFF
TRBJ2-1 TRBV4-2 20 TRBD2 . TGTGCCAGCAGCCAAGAGGAAGGACTAGCGGGACCAACGACCTACAATGAGCAGTTCTTC CASSQEEGLAGPTTYNEQFF
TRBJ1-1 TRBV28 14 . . TGTGCCAGCAGCCCTTTCCCAGGGGCCACTGAAGCTTTCTTT CASSPFPGATEAFF
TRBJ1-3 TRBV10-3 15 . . TGTGCCATCAGTGAGGTAGAGCGCTCTGGAAACACCATATATTTT CAISEVERSGNTIYF
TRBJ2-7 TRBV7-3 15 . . TGTGCCAGCAGCTTATCGCCCAGCCCGGGGTACGAGCAGTACTTC CASSLSPSPGYEQYF
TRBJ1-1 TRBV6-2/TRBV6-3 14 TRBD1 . TGTGCCAGCAGCGGACAGGGTATGAACACTGAAGCTTTCTTT CASSGQGMNTEAFF
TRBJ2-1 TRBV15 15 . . TGTGCCACCAGCACCATAGCGGAGAACTACAATGAGCAGTTCTTC CATSTIAENYNEQFF
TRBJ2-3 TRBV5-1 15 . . TGCGCCAGCAGCTTGGCAGGACAGAACACAGATACGCAGTATTTT CASSLAGQNTDTQYF
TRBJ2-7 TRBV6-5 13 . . TGTGGCTTCTCATGGGCCCCCTTCTACGAGCAGTACTTC CGFSWAPFYEQYF
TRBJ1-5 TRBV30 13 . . TGTGCCTGGGCCTCTGGGGCAAATCAGCCCCAGCATTTT CAWASGANQPQHF